This TCR beta chain stems from a study of blood T cell repertoires in COVID-19. In the study overall: COVID-19 samples collected from the United States, Italy and Spain covered acute and convalescent phases. T cells, B-cell-depleted T cells, or PBMCs provided the cDNA or gDNA that served as material.

Germline lookup yields CDR1 GTSNPN and CDR2 SVGIG (reference sequence). This CDR3 contains 13 residues. V was cut by 2 bases and J by 7 bases, with 11 bases left in between. Authors' methods: Reference gene primer amplification in the assay estimated nucleated cell counts. Generated by immunoSEQ multiplex PCR, the TCRdb table keeps only in-frame clones and is missing some. V and J calls and clone size come straight from that table; D and trimming were deduced from the DNA. This table has tens of thousands of clones, around 90% appearing once. V usage is TRBV30 and J usage is TRBJ1-4; weak D call: TRBD1 (5 bases). The source is a woman of 80 years or more with active COVID-19. The sequenced sample was peripheral blood. The CDR3 region is CAWSRGEGEKLFF. Here the CDR3 DNA reads TGTGCCTGGAGTAGAGGGGAGGGTGAAAAACTGTTTTTT.